The 15 T cell receptor beta chains given below trace back to one sample, sequenced in a study of immune evolution from preneoplasia to lung adenocarcinoma. Only in-frame clones appear in the TCRdb table, and some are missing; sequencing was by immunoSEQ multiplex PCR. There are about 21,000 clones in the sample; about 71% occur only once, and 5.5% to 6.5% lies in the top ten. The sample comprised FFPE invasive lung adenocarcinoma tissue. The receptors were sampled from a person between 60 and 69 years old with lung adenocarcinoma.

The chain joins TRBV19 to TRBJ1-1; no firm D call. Germline V gene sequence: CDR1 LNHDA, CDR2 SQIVND (reference sequence). Trimming cost V 6 bases and J 1 base, with 12 bases left between them. This CDR3 is 14 amino acids long. DNA of the CDR3: TGTGCCAGTAGCTCCGGACCGCCGAACACTGAAGCTTTCTTT. It encodes CASSSGPPNTEAFF.

The chain combines TRBV7-2 with TRBJ2-1, with D uncertain. The CDR3 consists of 13 residues. Germline V gives CDR1 SGHTA, CDR2 FQGNSA. Trimming took 5 bases from V and 5 from J, leaving 10 bases between them. The CDR3 sequence is CASSRGENNEQFF. As DNA, the CDR3 is TGTGCCAGCAGCAGAGGAGAAAACAATGAGCAGTTCTTC.

The rearrangement links TRBV19 to TRBJ2-1; 12 bases match TRBD2. The V gene end was trimmed by 2 bases and the J gene end by 3 bases; junction bases not matched to a gene: 2. Germline assignment: CDR1 LNHDA and CDR2 SQIVND (reference sequence). This CDR3 has 16 amino acids. CDR3 region: CASSILAGGIYNEQFF. The CDR3 DNA reads TGTGCCAGTAGTATACTAGCGGGAGGGATCTACAATGAGCAGTTCTTC.

This clone was seen a few times. V usage is TRBV7-8 and J usage is TRBJ2-1; no firm D call. The germline V and J ends were trimmed by 5 bases and 6 bases, with 14 bases remaining between them. Germline V gene sequence: CDR1 SGHVS, CDR2 FQNEAQ. This CDR3 is built from 14 residues. CDR3 DNA: TGTGCCAGCAGCCAAGGTCAAGCCTTCAATGAGCAGTTCTTC. This codes for CASSQGQAFNEQFF.

The chain links TRBV4-1 to TRBJ2-5, with D possibly being TRBD1 or TRBD2 (5 bases each). The germline CDR1 and CDR2 sequences are MGHRA and YSYEKL. Trimming took off 0 bases at V and 6 bases at J, with 14 bases between the two ends. The CDR3 length is 15 residues. In DNA form, the CDR3 reads TGCGCCAGCAGCCAAGATGGGGGTAGCGTGAAGACCCAGTACTTC. It specifies CASSQDGGSVKTQYF.

This chain uses TRBV27 with TRBJ2-5, with TRBD2 identical over 13 bases. V was pared by 1 base and J by 1 base, with 9 bases of the junction left unmatched. This CDR3 is 19 amino acids long. The germline CDR1 and CDR2 sequences are MNHEY and SMNVEV (reference sequence). The CDR3 DNA follows: TGTGCCAGCAGTTTATGGGGGACTAGCGGGACCGGCACCCAAGAGACCCAGTACTTC. Protein: CASSLWGTSGTGTQETQYF.

The chain is built from TRBV5-1 and TRBJ2-3; TRBD1 is a possible D gene (6 bases). The ends were cut back, 0 bases at V and 0 bases at J, with 11 bases in the middle. Germline-derived CDR1 and CDR2 are SGHRS and YFSETQ. CDR3 size: 16 residues. This CDR3 is CASSLGTAPSTDTQYF. The CDR3 DNA reads TGCGCCAGCAGCTTGGGGACAGCCCCTAGCACAGATACGCAGTATTTT.

The rearrangement joins TRBV5-1 to TRBJ2-1; 10 nucleotides match TRBD2. The CDR3 consists of 16 residues. V lost 2 bases and J lost 5; bases outside the gene matches: 7. Germline CDR1 is SGHRS and CDR2 is YFSETQ. CDR3 amino acids: CASSFQRTSGHNEQFF. DNA for the CDR3: TGCGCCAGCAGCTTCCAACGGACTAGCGGCCACAATGAGCAGTTCTTC.

This clone was picked up one time. CDR3 in DNA: TGTGCCAGCAGTCCTACTAGTGACGAGCAGTACTTC. Translation: CASSPTSDEQYF. The gene calls are TRBV11-2 and TRBJ2-7; possible D gene TRBD2, 5 bases. Germline V gene data show CDR1 as SGHAT and CDR2 as FQNNGV. V was cut by 6 bases and J by 5 bases, with 11 bases left in between. This CDR3 is built from 12 residues.

The rearrangement links TRBV7-2 to TRBJ2-7, with D perhaps matching TRBD1 or TRBD2 (6 bases each). The CDR3 totals 14 residues. Per the germline V gene, CDR1 is SGHTA and CDR2 is FQGNSA. V lost 1 base and J lost 6, with 13 bases in between. CDR3 in amino acids: CASSLEQGRIEQYF. The CDR3 nucleotides read TGTGCCAGCAGCTTAGAGCAGGGGAGGATCGAGCAGTACTTC. Variable domain in full (rest from reference TRBV7-2 and TRBJ2-7): GAGVSQSPSNKVTEKGKDVELRCDPISGHTALYWYRQSLGQGLEFLIYFQGNSAPDKSGLPSDRFSAERTGGSVSTLTIQRTQQEDSAVYLCASSLEQGRIEQYFGPGTRLTVT.

The chain uses TRBV28 and TRBJ1-5, with unresolved D. V lost 6 bases, J lost 4 bases, and 10 bases lay in between. Germline CDR1 and CDR2: MDHEN and SYDVKM. This CDR3 is 13 amino acids long. The CDR3 spells CASSPTRNQPQHF. DNA of the CDR3: TGTGCCAGCAGCCCGACAAGGAATCAGCCCCAGCATTTT. Based on the CDR3 plus reference TRBV28 and TRBJ1-5, the full variable domain is DVKVTQSSRYLVKRTGEKVFLECVQDMDHENMFWYRQDPGLGLRLIYFSYDVKMKEKGDIPEGYSVSREKKERFSLILESASTNQTSMYLCASSPTRNQPQHFGDGTRLSIL.

The J gene is TRBJ2-1, the V gene TRBV18, with D unresolved. This CDR3 is 16 amino acids long. V was shortened by 1 base and J by 8 bases, with 18 bases between the two germline ends. The germline gives CDR1 KGHSH, CDR2 LQKENI. CDR3 residues: CASSPLPPGPGDEQFF. The CDR3 DNA is TGTGCCAGCTCACCACTGCCGCCCGGGCCTGGCGATGAGCAGTTCTTC. Filled out from reference TRBV18 and TRBJ2-1, the complete variable domain reads NAGVMQNPRHLVRRRGQEARLRCSPMKGHSHVYWYRQLPEEGLKFMVYLQKENIIDESGMPKERFSAEFPKEGPSILRIQQVVRGDSAAYFCASSPLPPGPGDEQFFGPGTRLTVL.

The chain employs TRBV6-5 and TRBJ1-4; D is possibly TRBD1 (5 bases). Trimming took off 6 bases at V and 9 bases at J, with 14 bases between the two ends. The CDR3 totals 13 residues. Germline values: CDR1 MNHEY, CDR2 SVGAGI. CDR3 DNA: TGTGCCAGCAGGGGGGACCGCTCGAAAAAACTGTTTTTT. This sequence encodes CASRGDRSKKLFF.

The chain couples TRBV15 to TRBJ2-1, with 12 bases aligning to TRBD2. The junction had 7 bases not matched to a gene; V was cut back by 5 bases and J by 8 bases. The CDR3 length is 15 residues. The germline V gene has CDR1 LNHNV and CDR2 YYDKDF (reference sequence). The CDR3, as DNA: TGTGCCACCAGCCTTCTAGCGGGAGGGCCGGATGAGCAGTTCTTC. It encodes CATSLLAGGPDEQFF.

This clone was observed a few times. The V gene is TRBV6-1, the J gene TRBJ2-1; 9 nucleotides agree with TRBD1. CDR1 and CDR2 from the germline V gene are MNHNS and SASEGT. V dropped 3 bases and J dropped 4; count of bases not matched to a gene: 4. The CDR3 loop spans 15 amino acids. The CDR3 DNA sequence: TGTGCCAGCAGTGAGTTGGGACAGGGATACAATGAGCAGTTCTTC. This encodes CASSELGQGYNEQFF.